The rows below give T cell receptor beta chains drawn from one sample of a study of T cells in localized non-small cell lung cancer. Method: immunoSEQ multiplex PCR; TCRdb's copy keeps in-frame clones and lacks some. The profile shows 130,000 or so clones, 89% of them singletons. The sample was peripheral blood, taken before any cancer treatment. All receptors come from an older female donor with stage I lung adenocarcinoma. Both conserved end residues are part of each CDR3. A D gene is named only where the DNA matches it firmly. Not all rows give a size; the values are once, few, many and, for expanded clones, a class.

J | V | D | size | DNA | CDR3
TRBJ1-5 | TRBV5-1 | . | . | TGCGCCAGCAGTCTTGGGCAGCATAGCAATCAGCCCCAGCATTTT | CASSLGQHSNQPQHF
TRBJ2-7 | TRBV4-2 | TRBD2 | . | TGTGCCAGCAGCCAAGCCGGACTAGCGGACTACGAGCAGTACTTC | CASSQAGLADYEQYF
TRBJ1-3 | TRBV28 | . | . | TGTGCCAGCAGACCTCCTGGGGGCTCTGGAAACACCATATATTTT | CASRPPGGSGNTIYF
TRBJ2-7 | TRBV27 | . | . | TGTGCCAGCAGACTCACCGGGACTTTGGGCGAGCAGTACTTC | CASRLTGTLGEQYF
TRBJ2-7 | TRBV9 | . | . | TGTGCCAGCAGCCAGGTGCCAGCGGGCGCCTACGAGCAGTACTTC | CASSQVPAGAYEQYF
TRBJ2-7 | TRBV27 | TRBD2 | . | TGTGCCAGCAAGCGGGACTTAAGCTACGAGCAGTACTTC | CASKRDLSYEQYF
TRBJ2-4 | TRBV28 | . | . | TGTGCCAGCAGTGAACCGTTATGGGGCATTCAGTACTTC | CASSEPLWGIQYF
TRBJ2-7 | TRBV15 | . | . | TGTGCCACCAGGAGGGACGGAGGCTCCTACGAGCAGTACTTC | CATRRDGGSYEQYF
TRBJ2-7 | TRBV27 | . | . | TGTGCCAGCAACGGTCAGGGCCTTCCGGCCTACGAGCAGTACTTC | CASNGQGLPAYEQYF
TRBJ2-3 | TRBV28 | . | few | TGTGCCAGCAGTGGATCCACGGGGCACATCACAGATACGCAGTATTTT | CASSGSTGHITDTQYF
TRBJ2-7 | TRBV6-6 | TRBD2 | . | TGTGCCAGCAGTCCCCGACTAGCGGGAGGAACCTACGAGCAGTACTTC | CASSPRLAGGTYEQYF
TRBJ2-5 | TRBV5-1 | TRBD1 | . | TGCGCCAGCAGCTGGACAGGGGCAAAGACCCAGTACTTC | CASSWTGAKTQYF
TRBJ2-1 | TRBV5-4 | . | . | TGTGCCAGCAGTTCCTTGGACAGAGACAATGAGCAGTTCTTC | CASSSLDRDNEQFF
TRBJ2-7 | TRBV5-1 | TRBD2 | . | TGCGCCAGCAGCCCGGGACTAGCGGGAGTCCTCATGGGGGACGAGCAGTACTTC | CASSPGLAGVLMGDEQYF
TRBJ2-3 | TRBV5-1 | TRBD1 | . | TGCGCCAGCAGCTTGGGGACAGGGAAAATGGCGCAGTATTTT | CASSLGTGKMAQYF
TRBJ1-2 | TRBV28 | . | . | TGTGCCAGCAGGGCGGACTGGGCCGGTGGCTACACCTTC | CASRADWAGGYTF
TRBJ2-5 | TRBV29-1 | TRBD2 | . | TGCAGCGTGAGGGCTAGCGGGAATCAAGAGACCCAGTACTTC | CSVRASGNQETQYF
TRBJ1-5 | TRBV6-1 | . | . | TGTGCCAGCAGTGAATCTTGGGGGGGCGGTCAGCCCCAGCATTTT | CASSESWGGGQPQHF
TRBJ2-7 | TRBV19 | . | . | TGTGCCAGTAGTATCGATCGGAGCTCCTACGAGCAGTACTTC | CASSIDRSSYEQYF
TRBJ2-1 | TRBV10-3 | . | . | TGTGCCATCAGTGATGTGAAGGGGGTGGCCTACAATGAGCAGTTCTTC | CAISDVKGVAYNEQFF
TRBJ1-4 | TRBV28 | . | . | TGTGCCAGCATGGCCGGGTCTAATGAAAAACTGTTTTTT | CASMAGSNEKLFF
TRBJ1-5 | TRBV2 | . | . | TGTGCCAGCACCCGGGTTCTCTCGGGTCAGCCCCAGCATTTT | CASTRVLSGQPQHF
TRBJ2-7 | TRBV7-9 | . | . | TGTGCCAGCAGCTTCGGGTATACCTACGAGCAGTACTTC | CASSFGYTYEQYF
TRBJ1-4 | TRBV4-1 | . | . | TGCGCCAGCAGCTTAACTCTAGGTGAAAAACTGTTTTTT | CASSLTLGEKLFF
TRBJ1-1 | TRBV9 | TRBD1 | . | TGTGCCAGCAGCGTAGCAGGGGGGATCATATCCACTGAAGCTTTCTTT | CASSVAGGIISTEAFF
TRBJ2-1 | TRBV10-3 | . | . | TGTGCCACATCTCAGGGGATATATCATGAGCAGTTCTTC | CATSQGIYHEQFF
TRBJ1-4 | TRBV11-2 | . | . | TGTGCCAGCAGCGGAGCGTCCGAAAAACTGTTTTTT | CASSGASEKLFF
TRBJ1-4 | TRBV5-1 | . | . | TGCGCCAGCAGCGGGGGTCCACTCACTCTTAATGAAAAACTGTTTTTT | CASSGGPLTLNEKLFF
TRBJ2-7 | TRBV9 | . | . | TGTGCCAGCAGCCAACAAGGCTACGAGCAGTACTTC | CASSQQGYEQYF
TRBJ1-5 | TRBV30 | . | once | TGTGCCTGGAGTCCATGGTCAGGGAACAATCAGCCCCAGCATTTT | CAWSPWSGNNQPQHF
TRBJ2-3 | TRBV4-2 | TRBD2 | . | TGTGCCAGCAGCCAAGAGGCTGGCGGGAGTTCCATAGATACGCAGTATTTT | CASSQEAGGSSIDTQYF
TRBJ2-3 | TRBV29-1 | . | . | TGCAGCGTCGTTCAAGGGGTCCCAGATACGCAGTATTTT | CSVVQGVPDTQYF